This entry describes one T cell receptor beta chain. Its specific antigen is unknown. Base-call qualities are not available, and no considerably larger clone is one nucleotide away. This record belongs to a study of blood T cell repertoires in COVID-19 (TCRdb year 2020). Context from the whole study: Samples from collaborators originated in the United States, Italy and Spain and spanned both the acute and convalescent phases of COVID-19. The prospective study material was composed of cDNA or gDNA derived from T cells, B-cell-depleted T cells, or PBMCs. Deeply sampled blood TCRbeta repertoires from subjects exposed to, actively infected with, or recovered from COVID-19 were included in the dataset. A freely available public database, intended as a resource for researchers studying the immune response to SARS-CoV-2, is where the repertoires were released. Samples came from the ongoing ImmuneRACE study (first 160 participants) plus 1,254 subjects from 6 global collaborators. Sample metadata almost always included a de-identified subject ID, COVID-19 status, age in years and sex. HLA class I and class II types, where available, came from metadata supplied by the sample provider rather than from assay-based typing. What the research found in general, with its limitations: Clinical and demographic metadata were provided uncurated, with the amount varying by source and participant.

The immunoSEQ Assay, a bias-controlled multiplex PCR, was used to amplify TCRbeta CDR3 regions from genomic DNA. The paper's processing steps were these. The number of nucleated cells in each sample was estimated from the amplification of reference gene primers within the assay. To quantify the absolute abundance of each unique TCRbeta CDR3 rearrangement, sequence reads were collapsed and filtered. For each sample, productive Simpson clonality was calculated as the square root of Simpson's diversity index across productive rearrangements. TCRdb took this table from immuneACCESS and kept in-frame rearrangements with V and J called. Such tables lack part of the clones; where checked against another copy, unresolved V genes explain under half of the gap, and the rest is unexplained. From that table come the V and J calls and clone size; the DNA was used to work out D and trimming. Present in this sample are roughly 23,000 clones, 85% to 90% of which were seen just once. 27% of the sample is in the top ten clones.

The germline V gene (reference sequence) supplies CDR1 PRHDT and CDR2 FYEKMQ. V ends up 8 bases short and J 8 bases short, with an unmatched junction base count of 15. Counted from cysteine to phenylalanine, this CDR3 has 15 amino acids. Solely the CDR3 DNA is kept, with 45 bases framed from the first base. At one collaborating source in Seattle, patients were enrolled during active infection and were followed longitudinally through the course of disease. Whole blood was collected in K2EDTA tubes by collaborating institutions according to the institutions' own protocols. For TCRbeta analysis, collaborator samples were shipped as frozen whole blood, as isolated PBMCs, or as DNA extracted from either sample type.

The rearrangement combines TRBV13 with TRBJ1-1; 9 bases in between match TRBD1. The TCR comes from a man between 65 and 85 years old with COVID-19, enrolled during active disease. The sequencing sample was made of peripheral blood. The DNA sequence is TGTGCCAGCGCCCTGGGGGGACAGGGTCCGAAAGAAGCTTTCTTT. This yields the protein CASALGGQGPKEAFF.